The next 17 T cell receptor beta chains were all read from a single sample in a study of blood T cell repertoires in COVID-19. This table comes from immunoSEQ multiplex PCR, and its TCRdb copy is limited to in-frame clones, with some not included. This sample carries almost 250,000 clones, approximately 85% of them seen once, and the ten largest clones take 9.1%. Sequenced material: PBMCs or T cells enriched from blood (not recorded which). These receptors were taken from a woman aged 50 to 60 with acute COVID-19.

The chain recombines TRBV7-8 with TRBJ2-5; TRBD2 matches at 8 bases. The junction had 14 bases not matched to a gene; V was cut back by 6 bases and J by 5 bases. CDR3 size: 16 residues. Germline V gene sequence: CDR1 SGHVS, CDR2 FQNEAQ. The CDR3: CASRSKAGELRETQYF. CDR3 in DNA: TGTGCCAGCAGATCCAAAGCGGGGGAGTTACGTGAGACCCAGTACTTC.

The chain carries TRBV7-9 and TRBJ1-2, with 8 bases fitting TRBD1. The CDR3 sequence is 15 residues long. With 7 bases clipped from V and 4 bases from J, the junction kept 11 bases outside the gene matches. Germline assignment: CDR1 SEHNR and CDR2 FQNEAQ (reference sequence). CDR3 loop: CASTQAGGFPYGYTF. CDR3 bases: TGTGCCAGCACCCAGGCAGGGGGCTTCCCCTATGGCTACACCTTC.

This clone was found a few times. The chain uses TRBV9 and TRBJ1-1; a possible D gene is TRBD1 (6 bases). In germline, CDR1 is SGDLS, CDR2 YYNGEE. This CDR3 comprises 15 residues. Trimming removed 3 bases from V and 0 bases from J, with 12 bases in between. The CDR3 DNA follows: TGTGCCAGCAGCGAAACCGGGACACTGAACACTGAAGCTTTCTTT. Its protein product is CASSETGTLNTEAFF.

The V call is TRBV29-1, the J call TRBJ2-3, with a tentative D call TRBD2 (5 bases). CDR3 size: 13 residues. Trimming took off 6 bases at V and 0 bases at J, with 10 bases between the two ends. Germline lookup yields CDR1 SQVTM and CDR2 ANQGSEA. CDR3 loop: CSVRGGSTDTQYF. CDR3 nucleotide sequence: TGCAGCGTCCGTGGAGGTAGCACAGATACGCAGTATTTT.

V gene TRBV3-1 (or the pseudogene TRBV3-2) combines with J gene TRBJ1-2, with D hard to call. V was clipped by 0 bases and J by 6 bases, with 17 bases between them. The germline gives CDR1 LGHDT, CDR2 YNNKEL (reference sequence). There are 16 residues in the CDR3. The CDR3 DNA reads as TGTGCCAGCAGCCAAGATTTAAGGACTGGAAAAGATGGCTACACCTTC. This sequence encodes CASSQDLRTGKDGYTF.

This clone appeared once. V and J are TRBV3-1 (or the pseudogene TRBV3-2) and TRBJ1-2, with a tentative D call TRBD1 (5 bases). This CDR3 spans 13 amino acids. Trimming shortened V by 4 bases and J by 7 bases, and 13 bases separated the two germline ends. Germline-derived CDR1 and CDR2 are LGHDT and YNNKEL (reference sequence). This CDR3 reads CASSPPGDGGYTF. DNA for the CDR3: TGTGCCAGCAGCCCCCCGGGGGACGGTGGCTACACCTTC.

Only one count was recorded for this clone. V and J are TRBV2 and TRBJ1-5, with 7 bases matching TRBD1. The CDR3 is 15 residues long. Trimming cost V 5 bases and J 11 bases; bases outside gene matches: 15. Germline V gene data show CDR1 as SNHLY and CDR2 as FYNNEI. This CDR3 is CASSPRRQTRGAQHF. The CDR3 nucleotides are TGTGCCAGCAGTCCAAGGAGGCAGACCAGGGGGGCCCAGCATTTT.

This clone turned up a few times. This chain joins TRBV19 and TRBJ2-1, with D possibly matching TRBD2 (5 bases). The CDR3 totals 17 residues. From germline, CDR1 is LNHDA and CDR2 SQIVND (reference sequence). V lost 5 bases, J lost 0 bases, and 17 bases lay in between. CDR3 sequence (DNA): TGTGCCAGTAGTCCCGGAGGCGGCAGAACCTCCTACAATGAGCAGTTCTTC. This encodes CASSPGGGRTSYNEQFF.

The J gene is TRBJ2-3, the V gene TRBV5-6; D not certain. Germline values: CDR1 SGHDT, CDR2 YYEEEE. The CDR3 runs 12 residues. V was pared by 2 bases and J by 6 bases, with 7 bases between. The CDR3 region has the DNA TGTGCCAGCAGCTTTGAGAGGGATACGCAGTATTTT. Translation: CASSFERDTQYF.

The V and J genes are TRBV19 and TRBJ1-5, with TRBD1 as a possible D gene (5 bases). The CDR3 is 16 amino acids. CDR1 is LNHDA and CDR2 is SQIVND in the germline V gene (reference sequence). V was shortened by 5 bases and J by 11 bases, with 25 bases between the two germline ends. The CDR3 is CASSSSGGGGGRAQHF. In nucleotides, the CDR3 is TGTGCCAGTAGTTCCTCCGGTGGGGGGGGAGGTAGAGCCCAGCATTTT.

For the CDR3, the DNA is TGTGCCAGCAACGGTAAGGGTAGCGGGGGACTCGAGCAGTACTTC. Encoded protein: CASNGKGSGGLEQYF. V and J are TRBV6-4 and TRBJ2-7, with 9 bases that match TRBD2. V was clipped by 7 bases and J by 6 bases; unmatched bases: 13. Germline CDR1 and CDR2: MRHNA and SNTAGT. The CDR3 has 15 amino acids.

The chain combines TRBV29-1 with TRBJ1-1, with 8 positions matching TRBD1. Trimming cost V 5 bases and J 1 base; bases outside gene matches: 3. This CDR3 region has 13 residues. Germline V CDR1 and CDR2: SQVTM, ANQGSEA. The CDR3 region is CSVFTGGNTEAFF. CDR3 coding DNA: TGCAGCGTTTTCACAGGGGGGAACACTGAAGCTTTCTTT.

The V call is TRBV28, the J call TRBJ2-5; TRBD2 aligns across 10 bases. V shed 7 bases, J shed 2 bases, and the junction held 4 bases outside the gene matches. The CDR3 is 14 amino acids. CDR1 is MDHEN and CDR2 is SYDVKM in the germline V gene. The CDR3, as DNA: TGTGCCAGCACCGAAGCGGGGGGGCAAGAGACCCAGTACTTC. Translation: CASTEAGGQETQYF.

The V and J genes are TRBV6-6 and TRBJ2-1; 8 bases agree with TRBD1. Germline V gene data show CDR1 as MNHNY and CDR2 as SVGAGI (reference sequence). CDR3 length: 15 residues. V trimming: 6 bases; J trimming: 4 bases; junction bases outside the gene matches: 8. Here the CDR3 DNA reads TGTGCCAGCAGGCCAGGGGGCATCGGGTACAATGAGCAGTTCTTC. Translated: CASRPGGIGYNEQFF.

This chain uses TRBV10-2 with TRBJ1-3, with unresolved D. V was shortened by 11 bases and J by 4 bases, with 12 bases between the two germline ends. CDR1 is WSHSY, CDR2 SAAADI, per germline. The CDR3 totals 12 residues. As DNA, the CDR3 is TGCGCCGCCTCCGTCGGGGGAAACACCATATATTTT. Its protein is CAASVGGNTIYF.

In this sample, this clone turned up a few times. This chain connects TRBV5-4 to TRBJ1-2, with D perhaps TRBD1 (5 bases). The germline gives CDR1 SGHNT, CDR2 YYREEE (reference sequence). The CDR3 is made up of 15 amino acids. The V end lost 1 base, the J end lost 5 bases, and 15 bases lay between the germline ends. DNA for the CDR3: TGTGCCAGCAGCTTGAGCGGGCAGGGTGGGTATGGCTACACCTTC. This codes for CASSLSGQGGYGYTF.

V and J are TRBV9 and TRBJ2-5, with TRBD2 matching 9 bases. CDR1 is SGDLS and CDR2 is YYNGEE in the germline V gene. Trimming cost V 0 bases and J 4 bases; bases outside gene matches: 4. This CDR3 has 15 residues. The CDR3 bases are TGTGCCAGCAGCGTAGCCTCAGCGGGGGGAGAGACCCAGTACTTC. It encodes CASSVASAGGETQYF.